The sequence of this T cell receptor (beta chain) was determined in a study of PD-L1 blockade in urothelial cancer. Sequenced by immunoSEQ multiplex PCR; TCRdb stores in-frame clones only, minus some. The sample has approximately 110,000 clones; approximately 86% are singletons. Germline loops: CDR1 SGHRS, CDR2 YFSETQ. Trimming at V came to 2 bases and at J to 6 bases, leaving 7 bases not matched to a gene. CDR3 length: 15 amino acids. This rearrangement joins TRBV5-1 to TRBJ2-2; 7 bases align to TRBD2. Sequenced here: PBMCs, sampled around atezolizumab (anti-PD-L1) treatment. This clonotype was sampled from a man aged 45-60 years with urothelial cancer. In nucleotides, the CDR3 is TGCGCCAGCAGCTTAGATCTAGCGGCCGCCGGGGAGCTGTTTTTT. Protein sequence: CASSLDLAAAGELFF.